This T cell receptor beta chain was observed in a study of T cells in Graves' hyperthyroidism and ophthalmopathy. Overall study findings and caveats: A model of 13 V-J features distinguished ophthalmopathy from stable hyperthyroidism.

The CDR3 is 15 residues long. CDR1 is SQVTM, CDR2 ANQGSEA, per germline. J lost 3 bases, V lost 2 bases, and 6 bases had no gene match. It was RNA transcripts that yielded the amplified TCR beta CDR3 regions. Initially, a first-round RT-PCR of the TCR CDR3 employed the HTBI primer set. In TCRdb, the multiplex PCR reads were re-called with MiXCR into one record per CDR3 protein. Among roughly 840,000 distinct CDR3 sequences listed, 38% were seen once. Worth noting for this clonotype: Antigen unknown.

Isolation of PBMCs was performed on 8 to 10 ml fresh peripheral blood. This TCR was sampled from a man aged 18 to 30 with Graves' hyperthyroidism. The V gene is TRBV29-1, the J gene TRBJ2-3; 9 bases are shared with TRBD1. Sequences were obtained from blood. As DNA, the CDR3 is TGCAGCGTTGAATATTGGGGACAGGGAACAGATACGCAGTATTTT. The encoded protein is CSVEYWGQGTDTQYF.